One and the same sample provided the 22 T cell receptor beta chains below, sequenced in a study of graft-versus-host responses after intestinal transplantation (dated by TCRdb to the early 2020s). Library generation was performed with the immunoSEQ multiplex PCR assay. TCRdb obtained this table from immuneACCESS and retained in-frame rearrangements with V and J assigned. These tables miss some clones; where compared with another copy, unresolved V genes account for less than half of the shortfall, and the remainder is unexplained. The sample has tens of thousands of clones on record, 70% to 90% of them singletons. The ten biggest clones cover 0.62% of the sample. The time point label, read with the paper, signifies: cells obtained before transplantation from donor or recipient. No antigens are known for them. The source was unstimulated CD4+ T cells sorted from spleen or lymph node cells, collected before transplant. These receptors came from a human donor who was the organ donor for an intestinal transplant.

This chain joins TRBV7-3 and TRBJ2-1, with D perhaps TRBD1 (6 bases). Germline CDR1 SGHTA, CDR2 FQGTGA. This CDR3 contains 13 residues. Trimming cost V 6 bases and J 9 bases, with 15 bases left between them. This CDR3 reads CASSPGTSSEQFF. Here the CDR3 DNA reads TGTGCCAGCAGTCCCGGGACATCGAGTGAGCAGTTCTTC. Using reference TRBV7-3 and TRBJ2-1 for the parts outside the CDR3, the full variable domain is GAGVSQTPSNKVTEKGKYVELRCDPISGHTALYWYRQSLGQGPEFLIYFQGTGAADDSGLPNDRFFAVRPEGSVSTLKIQRTERGDSAVYLCASSPGTSSEQFFGPGTRLTVL.

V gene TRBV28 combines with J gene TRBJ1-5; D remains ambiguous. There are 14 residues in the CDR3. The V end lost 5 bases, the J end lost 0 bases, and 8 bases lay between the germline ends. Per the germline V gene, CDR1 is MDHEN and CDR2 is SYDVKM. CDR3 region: CASSPRYSNQPQHF. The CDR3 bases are TGTGCCAGCAGTCCCAGGTATAGCAATCAGCCCCAGCATTTT.

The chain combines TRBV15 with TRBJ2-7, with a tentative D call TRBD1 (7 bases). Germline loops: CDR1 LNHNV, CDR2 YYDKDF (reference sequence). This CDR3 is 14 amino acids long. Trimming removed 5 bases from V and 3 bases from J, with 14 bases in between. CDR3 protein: CATSRGTVGYEQYF. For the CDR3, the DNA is TGTGCCACCAGCCGGGGGACAGTAGGCTACGAGCAGTACTTC.

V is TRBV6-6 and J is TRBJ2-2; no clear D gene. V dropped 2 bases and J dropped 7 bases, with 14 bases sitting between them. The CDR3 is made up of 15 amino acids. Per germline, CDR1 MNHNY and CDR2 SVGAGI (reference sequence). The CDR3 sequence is CASSYPADTDGELFF. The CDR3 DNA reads TGTGCCAGCAGTTACCCCGCCGACACCGACGGGGAGCTGTTTTTT.

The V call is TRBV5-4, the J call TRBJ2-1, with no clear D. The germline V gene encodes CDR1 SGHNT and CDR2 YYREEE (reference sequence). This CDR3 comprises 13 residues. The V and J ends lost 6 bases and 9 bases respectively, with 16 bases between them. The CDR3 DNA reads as TGTGCCAGCAACTTCCCAGGCAGTAGTGAGCAGTTCTTC. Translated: CASNFPGSSEQFF.

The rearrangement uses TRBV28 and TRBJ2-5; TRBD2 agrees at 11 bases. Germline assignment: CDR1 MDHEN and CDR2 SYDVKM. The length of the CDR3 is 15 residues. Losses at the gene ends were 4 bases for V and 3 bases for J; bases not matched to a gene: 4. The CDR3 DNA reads TGTGCCAGCAGTTCCCAGGGACTAGCGGAAGAGACCCAGTACTTC. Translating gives CASSSQGLAEETQYF.

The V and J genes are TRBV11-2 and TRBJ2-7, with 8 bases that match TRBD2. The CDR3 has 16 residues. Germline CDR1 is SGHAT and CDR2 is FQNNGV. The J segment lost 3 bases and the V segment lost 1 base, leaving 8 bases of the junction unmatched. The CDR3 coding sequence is TGTGCCAGCAGCTTAGGACCCGGGACTAGGGGCTACGAGCAGTACTTC. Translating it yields CASSLGPGTRGYEQYF.

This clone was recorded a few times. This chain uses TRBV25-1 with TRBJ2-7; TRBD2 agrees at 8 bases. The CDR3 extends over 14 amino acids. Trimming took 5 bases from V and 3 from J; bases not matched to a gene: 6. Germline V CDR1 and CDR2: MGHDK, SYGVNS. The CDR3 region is CASSKGLGGYEQYF. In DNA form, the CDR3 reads TGTGCCAGCAGTAAGGGACTAGGAGGCTACGAGCAGTACTTC.

This chain's CDR3 is CASSENGILAGAFF. CDR3 DNA: TGTGCCAGCAGTGAAAATGGTATATTGGCAGGAGCTTTCTTT. The chain has TRBV2 and TRBJ1-1, with D uncertain. The CDR3 sequence is 14 residues long. The V gene's germline CDR1 is SNHLY and CDR2 FYNNEI. Trimming pared 2 bases from V and 10 bases from J, leaving 17 bases between.

CDR3 nucleotides: TGTGCCAGCAGCAAAAGCGGGAGTAAGGACTACGAGCAGTACTTC. Translated: CASSKSGSKDYEQYF. The chain links TRBV28 to TRBJ2-7; 8 bases are shared with TRBD2. The V gene's germline CDR1 is MDHEN and CDR2 SYDVKM. V shed 6 bases, J shed 3 bases, and the junction held 10 bases outside the gene matches. The CDR3 spans 15 residues.

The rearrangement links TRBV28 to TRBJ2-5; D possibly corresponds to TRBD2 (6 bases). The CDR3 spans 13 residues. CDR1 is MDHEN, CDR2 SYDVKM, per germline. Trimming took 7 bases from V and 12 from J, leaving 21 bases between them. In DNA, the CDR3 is TGTGCCAGCACCACGCAGGTGGTAGCGGAAAAGTACTTC. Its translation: CASTTQVVAEKYF. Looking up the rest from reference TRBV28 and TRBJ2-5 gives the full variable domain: DVKVTQSSRYLVKRTGEKVFLECVQDMDHENMFWYRQDPGLGLRLIYFSYDVKMKEKGDIPEGYSVSREKKERFSLILESASTNQTSMYLCASTTQVVAEKYFGPGTRLLVL.

Written as DNA, the CDR3 is TGTGCCAGCAGCGAGGCTAGCGGGGGCGAGACCCAGTACTTC. It specifies CASSEASGGETQYF. The gene calls are TRBV21-1 and TRBJ2-5; the table assigns TRBD2, which was not confirmed against the DNA. TRBV21-1 is termed a pseudogene. CDR3 length: 14 amino acids.

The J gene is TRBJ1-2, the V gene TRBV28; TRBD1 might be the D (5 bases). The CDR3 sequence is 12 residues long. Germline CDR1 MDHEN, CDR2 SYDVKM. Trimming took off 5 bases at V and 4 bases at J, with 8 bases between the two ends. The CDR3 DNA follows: TGTGCCAGCAGTCCCAGGGCCTATGGCTACACCTTC. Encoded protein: CASSPRAYGYTF.

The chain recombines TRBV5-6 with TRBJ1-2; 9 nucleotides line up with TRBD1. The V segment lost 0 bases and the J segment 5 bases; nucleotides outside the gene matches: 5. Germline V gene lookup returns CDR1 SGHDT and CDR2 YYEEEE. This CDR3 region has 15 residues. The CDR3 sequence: CASSLGDRALYGYTF. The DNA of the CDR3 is TGTGCCAGCAGCTTGGGGGACAGGGCCCTTTATGGCTACACCTTC.

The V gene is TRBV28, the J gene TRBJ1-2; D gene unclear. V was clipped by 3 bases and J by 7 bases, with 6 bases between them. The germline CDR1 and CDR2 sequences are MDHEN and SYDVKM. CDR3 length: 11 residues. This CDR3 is CASSFLLGYTF. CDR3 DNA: TGTGCCAGCAGTTTCCTTCTTGGCTACACCTTC.

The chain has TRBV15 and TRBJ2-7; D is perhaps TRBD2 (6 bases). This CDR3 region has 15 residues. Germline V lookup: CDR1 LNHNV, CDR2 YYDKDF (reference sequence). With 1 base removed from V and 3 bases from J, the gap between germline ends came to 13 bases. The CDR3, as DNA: TGTGCCACCAGCAGAGGGGGTGGAGGGAGCTACGAGCAGTACTTC. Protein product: CATSRGGGGSYEQYF.

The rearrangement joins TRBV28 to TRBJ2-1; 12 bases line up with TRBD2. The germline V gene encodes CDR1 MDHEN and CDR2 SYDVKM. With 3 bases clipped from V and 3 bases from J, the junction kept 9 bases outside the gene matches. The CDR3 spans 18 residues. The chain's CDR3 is CASSFAGLAGWSYNEQFF. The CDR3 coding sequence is TGTGCCAGCAGTTTCGCGGGACTAGCGGGTTGGAGCTACAATGAGCAGTTCTTC. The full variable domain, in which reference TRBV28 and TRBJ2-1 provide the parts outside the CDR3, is DVKVTQSSRYLVKRTGEKVFLECVQDMDHENMFWYRQDPGLGLRLIYFSYDVKMKEKGDIPEGYSVSREKKERFSLILESASTNQTSMYLCASSFAGLAGWSYNEQFFGPGTRLTVL.

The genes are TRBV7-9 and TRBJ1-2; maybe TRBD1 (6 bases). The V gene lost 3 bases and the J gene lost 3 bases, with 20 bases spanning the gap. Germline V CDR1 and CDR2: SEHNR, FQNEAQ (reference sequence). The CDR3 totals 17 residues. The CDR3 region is CASSLMTGGRGDYGYTF. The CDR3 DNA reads TGTGCCAGCAGCTTGATGACGGGGGGCCGGGGGGACTATGGCTACACCTTC.

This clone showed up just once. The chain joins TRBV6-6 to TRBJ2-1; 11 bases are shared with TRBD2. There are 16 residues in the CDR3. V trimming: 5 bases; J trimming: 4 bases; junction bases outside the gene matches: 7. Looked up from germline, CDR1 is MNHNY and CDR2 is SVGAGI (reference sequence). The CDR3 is CASSQTSGVRYNEQFF. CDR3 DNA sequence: TGTGCCAGCAGTCAGACTAGCGGGGTACGGTACAATGAGCAGTTCTTC.

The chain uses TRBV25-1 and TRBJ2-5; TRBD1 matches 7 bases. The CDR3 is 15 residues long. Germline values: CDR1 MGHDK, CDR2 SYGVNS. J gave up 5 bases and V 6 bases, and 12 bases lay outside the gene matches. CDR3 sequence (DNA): TGTGCCAGCAGGGGGGACAGTAAGGTCGGGGAGACCCAGTACTTC. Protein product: CASRGDSKVGETQYF.

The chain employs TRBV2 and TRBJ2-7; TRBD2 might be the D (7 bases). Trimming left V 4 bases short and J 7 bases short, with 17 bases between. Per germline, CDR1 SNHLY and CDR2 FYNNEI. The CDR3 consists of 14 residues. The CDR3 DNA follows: TGTGCCAGCAGTGGAGTAGGGGGGGCATGGGAGCAGTACTTC. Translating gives CASSGVGGAWEQYF.

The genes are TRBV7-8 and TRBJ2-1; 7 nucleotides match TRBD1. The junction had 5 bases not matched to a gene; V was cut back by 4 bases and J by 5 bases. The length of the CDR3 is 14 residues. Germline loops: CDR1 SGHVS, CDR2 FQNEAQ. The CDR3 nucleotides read TGTGCCAGCAGCTGGCCGGGACAGCACAATGAGCAGTTCTTC. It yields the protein CASSWPGQHNEQFF.